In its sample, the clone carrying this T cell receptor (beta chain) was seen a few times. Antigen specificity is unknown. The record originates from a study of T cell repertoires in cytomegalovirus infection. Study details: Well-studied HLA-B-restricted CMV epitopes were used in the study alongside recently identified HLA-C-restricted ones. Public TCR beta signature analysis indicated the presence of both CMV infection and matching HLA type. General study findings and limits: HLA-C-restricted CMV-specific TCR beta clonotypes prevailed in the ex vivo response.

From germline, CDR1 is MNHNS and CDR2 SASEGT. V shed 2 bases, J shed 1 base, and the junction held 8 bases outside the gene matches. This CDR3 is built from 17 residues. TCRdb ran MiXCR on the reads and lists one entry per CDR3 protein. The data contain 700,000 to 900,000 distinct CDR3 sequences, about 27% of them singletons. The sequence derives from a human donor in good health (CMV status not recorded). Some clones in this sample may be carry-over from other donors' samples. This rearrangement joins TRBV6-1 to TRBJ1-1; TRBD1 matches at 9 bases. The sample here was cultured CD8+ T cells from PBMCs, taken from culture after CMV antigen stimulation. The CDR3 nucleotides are TGTGCCAGCAGTGAATGGGACAGGGATGAAAGGAACACTGAAGCTTTCTTT. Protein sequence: CASSEWDRDERNTEAFF.